This T cell receptor beta chain was captured by sequencing in a study of shared clonotypes between healthy human individuals. About the research overall: A couple of female and three male donors aged 18 to 49 were enrolled.

J lost 5 bases, V lost 6 bases, and 17 bases had no gene match. The CDR3 totals 17 residues. The germline V gene encodes CDR1 LNHNV and CDR2 YYDKDF (reference sequence). Profiling relied on immunoSEQ multiplex PCR, and the TCRdb table lists in-frame clones only, not all of them. The repertoire includes more than 2,000,000 clones, more than 80% of them detected once, and over 0.12% sits in the top ten. The rearrangement uses TRBV15 and TRBJ2-3; 7 positions match TRBD1. Input material: naive CD4+ T cells sorted from blood. Subset denoted: CD45RA+ positively selected. The sequence was obtained from a man aged 18 to 30 in good health. The CDR3 protein is CATSGQLAGGRGDTQYF. For the CDR3, the DNA is TGTGCCACCAGTGGTCAGTTGGCAGGGGGACGGGGAGATACGCAGTATTTT.